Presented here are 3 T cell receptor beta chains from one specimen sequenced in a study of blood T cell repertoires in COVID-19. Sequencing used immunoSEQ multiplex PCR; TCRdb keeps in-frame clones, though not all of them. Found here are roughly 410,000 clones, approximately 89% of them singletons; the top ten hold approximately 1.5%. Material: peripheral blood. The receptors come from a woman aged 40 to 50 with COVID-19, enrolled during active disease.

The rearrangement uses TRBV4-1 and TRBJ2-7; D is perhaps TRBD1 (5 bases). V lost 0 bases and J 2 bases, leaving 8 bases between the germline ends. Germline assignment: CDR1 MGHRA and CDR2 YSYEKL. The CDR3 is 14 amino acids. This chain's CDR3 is CASSQEGAAYEQYF. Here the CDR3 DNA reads TGCGCCAGCAGCCAAGAAGGGGCAGCCTACGAGCAGTACTTC.

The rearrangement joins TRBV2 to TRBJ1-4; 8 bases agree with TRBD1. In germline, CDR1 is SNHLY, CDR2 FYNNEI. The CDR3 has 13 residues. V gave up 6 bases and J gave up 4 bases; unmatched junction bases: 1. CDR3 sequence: CASRGQVNEKLFF. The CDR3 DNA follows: TGTGCCAGCAGGGGACAGGTTAATGAAAAACTGTTTTTT.

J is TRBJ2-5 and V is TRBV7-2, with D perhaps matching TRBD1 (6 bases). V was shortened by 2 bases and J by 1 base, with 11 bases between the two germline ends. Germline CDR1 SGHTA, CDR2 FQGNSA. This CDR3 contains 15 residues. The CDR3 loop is CASSLTGTSQETQYF. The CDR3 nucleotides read TGTGCCAGCAGCTTAACGGGGACAAGCCAAGAGACCCAGTACTTC.